Listed below are T cell receptor beta chains from one sample, sequenced in a study of T-cell reconstitution after alpha-beta-depleted transplantation in children. MiXCR was run by TCRdb on the PCR reads, yielding one entry per CDR3 protein. Among around 230,000 distinct CDR3 sequences, over 15% were seen once, and the ten largest hold around 45%. The sequencing here drew on PBMCs, mostly from graft donor cells, taken 360 days after TCRalphabeta/CD19-depleted stem cell transplant. The receptors derive from a male patient aged 2-15 years who had a stem cell transplant for acute lymphoblastic leukemia, so the T cells may come from the graft donor. Both conserved end residues are part of each CDR3. The order of the fields is J gene, clone size, V gene, D gene, CDR3 protein, CDR3 DNA. The D gene is left open where the match is weak. Only part of the rows carry a size: once, few, many, or a class if the clone is expanded.

TRBJ1-1,NA,TRBV7-9,NA,CASSLDGGNTEAFF,TGTGCCAGCAGCTTAGACGGGGGGAACACTGAAGCTTTCTTT
TRBJ1-6,NA,TRBV7-9,NA,CASSPYSAAQGRSPLHF,TGTGCCAGCAGCCCCTACTCGGCGGCTCAGGGACGTTCACCCCTCCACTTT
TRBJ2-1,NA,TRBV5-1,NA,CASREGSPAYYEQFF,TGCGCCAGCAGGGAAGGGAGTCCTGCCTACTATGAGCAGTTCTTC
TRBJ2-3,few,TRBV7-3,NA,CASSPLGASTDTQYF,TGTGCCAGCAGCCCCCTAGGAGCCTCAACAGATACGCAGTATTTT
TRBJ1-5,many,TRBV20-1,NA,CSARDGISNQPQHF,TGCAGTGCTAGAGACGGAATCAGCAATCAGCCCCAGCATTTT
TRBJ2-7,NA,TRBV7-2,NA,CASSLALSRAPYEQYF,TGTGCCAGCAGCTTAGCCCTGAGCCGGGCCCCTTACGAGCAGTACTTC
TRBJ2-1,few,TRBV5-8,NA,CASSLGTVDLYNEQFF,TGTGCCAGCAGCTTGGGCACGGTGGACTTGTACAATGAGCAGTTCTTC
TRBJ1-1,NA,TRBV19,NA,CASSPDTRRNTEAFF,TGTGCCAGTAGTCCGGACACCCGAAGAAACACTGAAGCTTTCTTT
TRBJ1-5,NA,TRBV4-3,NA,CASSQEGAGNQPQHF,TGCGCCAGCAGCCAAGAGGGCGCTGGCAATCAGCCCCAGCATTTT
TRBJ1-5,NA,TRBV15,TRBD1,CATSHRGQGYNQPQHF,TGTGCCACCAGCCACAGGGGACAGGGCTACAATCAGCCCCAGCATTTT
TRBJ1-1,NA,TRBV20-1,TRBD1,CSAHGQGNTEAFF,TGCAGTGCCCACGGACAGGGGAACACTGAAGCTTTCTTT
TRBJ2-7,NA,TRBV20-1,TRBD1,CSARAGTGVIEQYF,TGCAGTGCTAGGGCCGGGACAGGGGTTATCGAGCAGTACTTC
TRBJ1-5,many,TRBV7-9,NA,CASSLDRNQPQHF,TGTGCCAGCAGCTTAGACAGGAATCAGCCCCAGCATTTT
TRBJ2-7,few,TRBV18,TRBD1,CASSPPLRTGGFREQYF,TGTGCCAGCTCACCACCGCTAAGGACAGGGGGGTTCCGGGAGCAGTACTTC
TRBJ1-5,NA,TRBV15,NA,CATSRQHWGLPQHF,TGTGCCACCAGCAGACAACATTGGGGCCTCCCCCAGCATTTT
TRBJ2-7,few,TRBV20-1,TRBD1,CSAGPGQGGRYEQYF,TGCAGTGCGGGTCCGGGACAGGGTGGGCGATACGAGCAGTACTTC
TRBJ1-3,NA,TRBV20-1,NA,CSARATGSGNTIYF,TGCAGTGCTAGAGCCACAGGTTCTGGAAACACCATATATTTT
TRBJ2-5,NA,TRBV7-6,NA,CASSQGGETQYF,TGTGCCAGCAGTCAGGGGGGGGAGACCCAGTACTTC
TRBJ2-1,NA,TRBV7-9,NA,CASSLVHGTSTEQFF,TGTGCCAGCAGCTTAGTTCATGGGACGAGTACTGAGCAGTTCTTC
TRBJ1-1,NA,TRBV4-3,NA,CASSQDVGPVNTEAFF,TGCGCCAGCAGCCAAGACGTGGGGCCGGTTAACACTGAAGCTTTCTTT
TRBJ2-3,NA,TRBV6-2/TRBV6-3,TRBD2,CASSFLAGPIADTQYF,TGTGCCAGCAGCTTTCTAGCGGGGCCGATAGCAGATACGCAGTATTTT
TRBJ2-3,few,TRBV29-1,NA,CSVGKGTSGPTDTQYF,TGCAGCGTTGGTAAGGGTACAAGCGGCCCGACAGATACGCAGTATTTT
TRBJ2-3,NA,TRBV4-3,NA,CASSQEWEAVTDTQYF,TGCGCCAGCAGCCAAGAATGGGAGGCAGTCACAGATACGCAGTATTTT
TRBJ2-3,few,TRBV12-3/TRBV12-4,NA,CASSPSWGDLTSTDTQYF,TGTGCCAGCAGTCCTAGCTGGGGGGATCTTACTAGCACAGATACGCAGTATTTT
TRBJ1-5,few,TRBV7-2,NA,CASSLLPLGPVAQPQHF,TGTGCCAGCAGCTTACTACCCTTGGGGCCGGTAGCTCAGCCCCAGCATTTT
TRBJ2-7,NA,TRBV24-1,NA,CATSDFQDPEQYF,TGTGCCACCAGTGATTTCCAGGACCCCGAGCAGTACTTC
TRBJ2-7,NA,TRBV3-1,TRBD2,CASSPAQAGGYEQYF,TGTGCCAGCAGCCCCGCGCAAGCGGGGGGTTACGAGCAGTACTTC
TRBJ1-6,few,TRBV6-1,NA,CASNRAHLRDSPLHF,TGTGCCAGTAACAGGGCCCATCTTCGTGATTCACCCCTCCACTTT
TRBJ1-1,NA,TRBV2,TRBD1,CASSIVGQRSNTEAFF,TGTGCCAGCAGTATCGTGGGACAGCGTTCGAACACTGAAGCTTTCTTT
TRBJ2-3,few,TRBV7-8,TRBD2,CASSPSGTPRDTQYF,TGTGCCAGCAGTCCTAGCGGGACCCCCCGAGATACGCAGTATTTT
TRBJ1-1,few,TRBV19,NA,CASSIGSWNTEAFF,TGTGCCAGTAGTATCGGGAGTTGGAACACTGAAGCTTTCTTT
TRBJ2-1,NA,TRBV12-3/TRBV12-4,NA,CASSFHGTHNEQFF,TGTGCCAGCAGTTTTCACGGGACACACAATGAGCAGTTCTTC
TRBJ1-2,NA,TRBV29-1,TRBD1,CSVDGGQAYGYTF,TGCAGCGTTGATGGGGGACAGGCCTATGGCTACACCTTC
TRBJ2-2,NA,TRBV20-1,NA,CRAPVASTGELFF,TGCCGTGCTCCCGTGGCCTCCACCGGGGAGCTGTTTTTT
TRBJ1-5,NA,TRBV6-1,TRBD1,CASSPIGQGNQPQHF,TGTGCCAGCAGCCCCATAGGACAGGGGAATCAGCCCCAGCATTTT
TRBJ2-2,NA,TRBV15,NA,CATNLVSGSRNTGELFF,TGTGCCACCAACCTAGTATCCGGGTCCAGGAACACCGGGGAGCTGTTTTTT
TRBJ2-7,once,TRBV30,TRBD1,CAFQTGVADEQYF,TGTGCCTTCCAGACAGGGGTCGCTGACGAGCAGTACTTC
TRBJ2-1,few,TRBV5-1,TRBD1,CASSLGTGGDEQFF,TGCGCCAGCAGCTTAGGGACAGGGGGGGATGAGCAGTTCTTC
TRBJ2-5,few,TRBV4-3,TRBD1,CASSQTRDRRQETQYF,TGCGCCAGCAGCCAAACCCGGGACAGGCGACAAGAGACCCAGTACTTC
TRBJ1-2,few,TRBV24-1,NA,CATSDPWTEYGYTF,TGTGCCACCAGTGATCCTTGGACAGAGTATGGCTACACCTTC
TRBJ2-1,few,TRBV12-3/TRBV12-4,TRBD1,CASSVLTGYNEQFF,TGTGCCAGCAGTGTCTTGACAGGGTACAATGAGCAGTTCTTC
TRBJ2-7,few,TRBV28,NA,CASSSFRDTYEQYF,TGTGCCAGCAGTTCGTTTCGGGACACCTACGAGCAGTACTTC
TRBJ2-1,NA,TRBV6-2/TRBV6-3,TRBD1,CASSSGTDQFF,TGTGCCAGCAGCTCCGGGACAGACCAGTTCTTC
TRBJ2-2,NA,TRBV15,TRBD2,CATSASGASGELFF,TGTGCCACCAGCGCTAGCGGGGCCTCAGGGGAGCTGTTTTTT
TRBJ2-7,few,TRBV7-9,TRBD2,CASTAGTTYYEQYF,TGTGCCAGCACCGCCGGGACTACCTACTACGAGCAGTACTTC
TRBJ2-2,NA,TRBV7-6,NA,CASSLVEGAGELFF,TGTGCCAGCAGCTTAGTAGAGGGCGCCGGGGAGCTGTTTTTT
TRBJ1-1,NA,TRBV12-5,NA,CASGPPSRQNTEPFF,TGTGCTAGTGGCCCCCCCTCCCGACAAAACACTGAACCTTTCTTT
TRBJ2-7,many,TRBV10-3,NA,CAISESRGSYEQYF,TGTGCCATCAGTGAGTCGAGGGGGTCCTACGAGCAGTACTTC
TRBJ1-1,NA,TRBV10-3,NA,CAISDNRLNTEAFF,TGTGCCATCAGTGATAACAGACTGAACACTGAAGCTTTCTTT
TRBJ2-2,few,TRBV9,NA,CASSVVTNTGELFF,TGTGCCAGCAGCGTAGTGACGAACACCGGGGAGCTGTTTTTT
TRBJ2-3,NA,TRBV12-3/TRBV12-4,TRBD1,CASSLKGQGATTDTQYF,TGTGCCAGCAGTTTAAAGGGACAGGGGGCTACCACAGATACGCAGTATTTT
TRBJ2-7,NA,TRBV5-6,TRBD1,CASSFLDRDLDEQYF,TGTGCCAGCAGCTTTCTGGACAGGGACCTTGACGAGCAGTACTTC